The 17 T cell receptor beta chains below all came from one sample that was sequenced in a study of blood T cell repertoires in COVID-19 (dated by TCRdb to about 2020). The library was obtained by the immunoSEQ multiplex PCR assay. In its TCRdb copy, this immuneACCESS table keeps in-frame sequences only and misses some clones. Where compared with another copy, unresolved V genes explain less than half of these, and the others have no known cause. Across this sample there are about 160,000 clones, with more than 75% seen only once. 0.85% to 1.2% of the sample lies in the top ten. Specimen: peripheral blood. The receptors were gathered from a man aged 35 to 55 with acute or convalescent COVID-19.

The rearrangement joins TRBV27 to TRBJ2-1, with 13 bases lining up with TRBD2. Germline CDR1 MNHEY, CDR2 SMNVEV (reference sequence). J lost 3 bases, V lost 5 bases, and 7 bases had no gene match. This CDR3 is 17 amino acids long. The CDR3 coding sequence is TGTGCCAGCAGTATCCTCGGACTAGCGGGGGACTACAATGAGCAGTTCTTC. It yields the protein CASSILGLAGDYNEQFF.

This chain connects TRBV5-1 to TRBJ2-5; 8 bases fit TRBD1. Trimming removed 3 bases from V and 9 bases from J; junction bases left unmatched: 4. Germline CDR1 is SGHRS and CDR2 is YFSETQ. The CDR3 covers 12 residues. CDR3 DNA: TGCGCCAGCAGCTCGGACAGGGAGGCCCAGTACTTC. It translates to CASSSDREAQYF.

The chain joins TRBV5-1 to TRBJ1-2; 9 positions agree with TRBD1. V shed 0 bases and J 7 bases; nucleotides not matched to a gene: 4. The CDR3 totals 14 residues. In germline, CDR1 is SGHRS, CDR2 YFSETQ. The CDR3 region is CASSLERDRVGYTF. In DNA form, the CDR3 reads TGCGCCAGCAGCTTGGAAAGGGACAGGGTTGGCTACACCTTC.

A single count supports this clone. The J gene is TRBJ1-2, the V gene TRBV2; D may be TRBD1 (6 bases). V lost 2 bases to trimming and J lost 5 bases, with 12 bases between them. Germline CDR1 SNHLY, CDR2 FYNNEI. The CDR3 length is 14 residues. The CDR3 protein is CASSERKQGYGYTF. The CDR3 bases are TGTGCCAGCAGTGAAAGGAAACAGGGATATGGCTACACCTTC.

V is TRBV4-2 and J is TRBJ1-4, with D hard to call. This CDR3 has 16 amino acids. Germline loops: CDR1 LGHNA, CDR2 YNFKEQ. V shed 0 bases and J shed 4 bases, with 12 bases lying between them. CDR3 nucleotides: TGTGCCAGCAGCCAAGATTTAGGGCGGGGTAATGAAAAACTGTTTTTT. Its protein product is CASSQDLGRGNEKLFF.

J is TRBJ2-1 and V is TRBV28; 7 bases agree with TRBD2. Germline V gene lookup returns CDR1 MDHEN and CDR2 SYDVKM. The V segment lost 2 bases and the J segment 2 bases; nucleotides outside the gene matches: 3. The CDR3 is made up of 15 amino acids. The CDR3 DNA reads as TGTGCCAGCAGTTTAGTAGGACTAGCCTACAATGAGCAGTTCTTC. It encodes CASSLVGLAYNEQFF. The entire variable domain, with the rest obtained from reference TRBV28 and TRBJ2-1, is as follows: DVKVTQSSRYLVKRTGEKVFLECVQDMDHENMFWYRQDPGLGLRLIYFSYDVKMKEKGDIPEGYSVSREKKERFSLILESASTNQTSMYLCASSLVGLAYNEQFFGPGTRLTVL.

The V and J genes are TRBV19 and TRBJ1-1; TRBD1 agrees at 7 bases. The CDR3 extends over 14 amino acids. Germline-derived CDR1 and CDR2 are LNHDA and SQIVND (reference sequence). Germline trimming cut 6 bases from V and 2 bases from J; bases unmatched to any gene: 6. CDR3 in DNA: TGTGCCAGTAGGGAAAGACAGGGTAACACTGAAGCTTTCTTT. Translation: CASRERQGNTEAFF.

The V and J genes are TRBV7-3 and TRBJ2-3, with D tentatively TRBD1 (5 bases). The CDR3 contains 18 residues. CDR1 is SGHTA, CDR2 FQGTGA, per germline. V was trimmed by 1 base and J by 0 bases, leaving 17 bases between them. The CDR3 region has the DNA TGTGCCAGCAGCTTAATAGGGGTTCAAAGCCTAAGCACAGATACGCAGTATTTT. This gives the protein CASSLIGVQSLSTDTQYF. Based on the CDR3 plus reference TRBV7-3 and TRBJ2-3, the full variable domain is GAGVSQTPSNKVTEKGKYVELRCDPISGHTALYWYRQSLGQGPEFLIYFQGTGAADDSGLPNDRFFAVRPEGSVSTLKIQRTERGDSAVYLCASSLIGVQSLSTDTQYFGPGTRLTVL.

The chain joins TRBV30 to TRBJ2-7; 11 bases align to TRBD1. After removal of 2 bases from V and 4 bases from J, the junction contained 4 bases not matched to a gene. Germline assignment: CDR1 GTSNPN and CDR2 SVGIG (reference sequence). This CDR3 contains 14 residues. This CDR3 is CAWSRDRGVYEQYF. CDR3 bases: TGTGCCTGGAGTCGGGACAGGGGGGTATACGAGCAGTACTTC.

The chain recombines TRBV7-2 with TRBJ2-7; maybe TRBD1 (6 bases). Trimming removed 6 bases at V and 1 base at J, with 10 bases between. The germline CDR1 and CDR2 sequences are SGHTA and FQGNSA. The CDR3 is 13 amino acids. The CDR3 nucleotides are TGTGCCAGCAGAAATCAGGGGTCCTACGAGCAGTACTTC. Its translation: CASRNQGSYEQYF. Complete variable domain (other parts from reference TRBV7-2 and TRBJ2-7): GAGVSQSPSNKVTEKGKDVELRCDPISGHTALYWYRQSLGQGLEFLIYFQGNSAPDKSGLPSDRFSAERTGGSVSTLTIQRTQQEDSAVYLCASRNQGSYEQYFGPGTRLTVT.

V usage is TRBV30 and J usage is TRBJ1-3; 7 bases fit TRBD1. There are 13 residues in the CDR3. In germline, CDR1 is GTSNPN, CDR2 SVGIG (reference sequence). J gave up 2 bases and V 5 bases, and 3 bases lay outside the gene matches. In DNA form, the CDR3 reads TGTGCCTGGTCGACAGGGCCTGGAAACACCATATATTTT. Its protein is CAWSTGPGNTIYF. The full variable domain, its missing parts supplied by reference TRBV30 and TRBJ1-3, is SQTIHQWPATLVQPVGSPLSLECTVEGTSNPNLYWYRQAAGRGLQLLFYSVGIGQISSEVPQNLSASRPQDRQFILSSKKLLLSDSGFYLCAWSTGPGNTIYFGEGSWLTVV.

A single count supports this clone. V gene TRBV4-2 combines with J gene TRBJ2-2; weak D call: TRBD2 (5 bases). Trimming shortened V by 1 base and J by 0 bases, and 18 bases separated the two germline ends. CDR1 is LGHNA and CDR2 is YNFKEQ in the germline V gene. The CDR3 runs 19 residues. CDR3 loop: CASSQAESAGFANTGELFF. The CDR3 DNA sequence: TGTGCCAGCAGCCAAGCTGAGAGCGCGGGTTTCGCGAACACCGGGGAGCTGTTTTTT.

The DNA of the CDR3 is TGTGCCAGCAGTTCAGGGGGCCTGTATGGCTACACCTTC. This gives the protein CASSSGGLYGYTF. The V call is TRBV6-5, the J call TRBJ1-2; 8 nucleotides line up with TRBD1. Germline V gene data show CDR1 as MNHEY and CDR2 as SVGAGI. The junction had 3 bases not matched to a gene; V was cut back by 4 bases and J by 5 bases. The CDR3 runs to 13 residues.

The rearrangement uses TRBV5-6 and TRBJ1-6; D not certain. From germline, CDR1 is SGHDT and CDR2 YYEEEE. The V gene lost 1 base and the J gene lost 0 bases, with 14 bases spanning the gap. The CDR3 runs to 18 residues. This CDR3 reads CASSLSRRPGSYNSPLHF. CDR3 DNA sequence: TGTGCCAGCAGCTTGAGTCGTAGGCCGGGCTCCTATAATTCACCCCTCCACTTT.

In its sample, this clone was seen a few times. The chain couples TRBV5-1 to TRBJ2-5; 9 nucleotides match TRBD2. This CDR3 has 15 residues. V dropped 1 base and J dropped 4; count of bases not matched to a gene: 5. Germline CDR1 and CDR2: SGHRS and YFSETQ. The CDR3 region is CASSLLAGGSETQYF. For the CDR3, the DNA is TGCGCCAGCAGCTTGCTGGCGGGGGGGTCAGAGACCCAGTACTTC.

The rearrangement links TRBV5-5 to TRBJ1-5, with TRBD1 matching 7 bases. Trimming cost V 2 bases and J 6 bases; bases outside gene matches: 5. Per the germline V gene, CDR1 is SGHKS and CDR2 is YYEKEE (reference sequence). This CDR3 is built from 14 residues. The CDR3 loop reads CASSFGQESQPQHF. The CDR3 nucleotides are TGTGCCAGCAGCTTCGGACAGGAGAGTCAGCCCCAGCATTTT.

This rearrangement joins TRBV5-6 to TRBJ1-1; D gene ambiguous. This CDR3 spans 15 amino acids. Trimming pared 0 bases from V and 6 bases from J, leaving 15 bases between. The germline V gene has CDR1 SGHDT and CDR2 YYEEEE. The CDR3 loop reads CASSLDGRSQAEAFF. CDR3 bases: TGTGCCAGCAGCTTGGACGGGAGGTCTCAGGCTGAAGCTTTCTTT.